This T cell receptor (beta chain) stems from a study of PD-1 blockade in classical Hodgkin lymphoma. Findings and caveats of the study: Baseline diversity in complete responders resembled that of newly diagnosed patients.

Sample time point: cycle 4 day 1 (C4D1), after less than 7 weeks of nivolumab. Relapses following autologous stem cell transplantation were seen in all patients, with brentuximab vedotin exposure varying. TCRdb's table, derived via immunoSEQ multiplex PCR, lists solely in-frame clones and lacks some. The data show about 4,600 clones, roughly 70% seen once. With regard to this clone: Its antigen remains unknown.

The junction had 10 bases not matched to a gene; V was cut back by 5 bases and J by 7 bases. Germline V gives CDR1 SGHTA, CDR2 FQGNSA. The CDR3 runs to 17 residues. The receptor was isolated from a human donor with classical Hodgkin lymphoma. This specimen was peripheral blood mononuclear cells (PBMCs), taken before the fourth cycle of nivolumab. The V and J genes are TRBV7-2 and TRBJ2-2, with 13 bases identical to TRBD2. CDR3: CASSTTLAGGPGGELFF. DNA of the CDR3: TGTGCCAGCAGCACCACACTAGCGGGAGGGCCAGGCGGGGAGCTGTTTTTT. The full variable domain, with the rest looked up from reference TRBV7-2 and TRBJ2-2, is GAGVSQSPSNKVTEKGKDVELRCDPISGHTALYWYRQSLGQGLEFLIYFQGNSAPDKSGLPSDRFSAERTGGSVSTLTIQRTQQEDSAVYLCASSTTLAGGPGGELFFGEGSRLTVL.